The rows below give T cell receptor beta chains drawn from one sample of a study of T cell repertoires in cytomegalovirus infection. MiXCR was run by TCRdb on the reads, yielding one entry per CDR3 protein. The table has approximately 910,000 distinct CDR3 sequences, around 32% seen once. For these receptors, no antigen is known. The source material was cultured CD8+ T cells from PBMCs, sampled from culture after CMV antigen stimulation. Source of these receptors: a human donor in good health (CMV status not recorded). Some clones in this sample may be carry-over from other donors' samples. Each CDR3 is given with its conserved first and last residue. D genes are given only for firm matches. Not all rows give a size; the values are once, few, many and, for expanded clones, a class.

-	-	TRBV6-6	TRBJ2-1	CASSYSMSRVDEQFF	TGTGCCAGCAGTTACTCGATGTCAAGAGTCGATGAGCAGTTCTTC
-	-	TRBV4-1	TRBJ2-5	CASSQGVGVDWETQYF	TGCGCCAGCAGCCAAGGCGTTGGGGTAGATTGGGAGACCCAGTACTTC
-	-	TRBV2	TRBJ2-1	CASSWKSARIVNEQFF	TGTGCCAGCAGCTGGAAGTCAGCCCGAATAGTAAATGAGCAGTTCTTC
few	-	TRBV4-2	TRBJ2-7	CASSQAGDEQYF	TGTGCCAGCAGCCAAGCGGGGGACGAGCAGTACTTC
-	-	TRBV6-1	TRBJ2-3	CASSEGVVGPRVAQYF	TGTGCCAGCAGTGAAGGGGTTGTGGGACCACGGGTGGCGCAGTATTTT
-	TRBD1	TRBV4-3	TRBJ2-1	CASSQGTGGRNEQFF	TGCGCCAGCAGCCAGGGGACAGGGGGTCGGAATGAGCAGTTCTTC
-	-	TRBV27	TRBJ2-1	CASSIVGGEEGNEQFF	TGTGCCAGCTCCATTGTCGGGGGAGAAGAGGGGAATGAGCAGTTCTTC
-	-	TRBV18	TRBJ1-5	CASSPDIWVNQPQHF	TGTGCCAGCTCACCAGACATCTGGGTCAATCAGCCCCAGCATTTT
-	-	TRBV27	TRBJ2-2	CASTHGANTGELFF	TGTGCCAGCACCCATGGGGCTAACACCGGGGAGCTGTTTTTT
-	TRBD1	TRBV14	TRBJ2-1	CASSHWTGSYNEQFF	TGTGCCAGCAGCCATTGGACAGGATCCTACAATGAGCAGTTCTTC
few	TRBD1	TRBV12-5	TRBJ2-7	CASGLPDRAPLYEQYF	TGTGCTAGTGGTTTGCCCGACAGGGCGCCTCTATACGAGCAGTACTTC
-	-	TRBV27	TRBJ1-2	CASSLTQDYGYTF	TGTGCCAGCAGTTTAACACAGGATTATGGCTACACCTTC
few	-	TRBV15	TRBJ1-2	CATSRLNLAVYGYTF	TGTGCCACCAGCAGACTCAACCTGGCAGTCTATGGCTACACCTTC
-	TRBD2	TRBV10-3	TRBJ2-5	CATRREGPDQETQYF	TGTGCCACCCGCCGGGAGGGACCCGACCAAGAGACCCAGTACTTC
-	TRBD1	TRBV12-3/TRBV12-4	TRBJ1-2	CASSIGSTGGGEYGYTF	TGTGCCAGCAGCATTGGCTCAACAGGGGGCGGTGAATATGGCTACACCTTC
many	-	TRBV6-2/TRBV6-3	TRBJ1-1	CASQKQAGTEAFF	TGTGCCAGCCAGAAACAAGCAGGCACTGAAGCTTTCTTT
-	-	TRBV27	TRBJ2-3	CASSFGAGSTDTQYF	TGTGCCAGCAGTTTTGGGGCTGGTAGCACAGATACGCAGTATTTT
-	-	TRBV5-5	TRBJ1-6	CASGRDSPLHF	TGTGCCAGCGGGAGGGATTCACCCCTCCACTTT
few	-	TRBV11-2	TRBJ2-5	CASSSRGEQETQYF	TGTGCCAGCAGCTCTAGGGGGGAACAAGAGACCCAGTACTTC
few	-	TRBV6-5	TRBJ2-4	CASSPAGGDIQYF	TGTGCCAGCAGTCCGGCAGGCGGGGACATTCAGTACTTC
-	-	TRBV25-1	TRBJ1-2	CASSDPHTLADYGYTF	TGTGCCAGCAGTGACCCACACACACTCGCCGACTATGGCTACACCTTC
few	-	TRBV6-2/TRBV6-3	TRBJ1-2	CASSRDIGYTF	TGTGCCAGCAGTCGGGACATTGGCTACACCTTC
many	-	TRBV7-8	TRBJ1-5	CASSAGLQPQHF	TGTGCCAGCAGCGCCGGGTTGCAGCCCCAGCATTTT
-	-	TRBV6-2/TRBV6-3	TRBJ2-5	CASSYSSRWETQYF	TGTGCCAGCAGTTACTCCTCGAGGTGGGAGACCCAGTACTTC
few	-	TRBV12-3/TRBV12-4	TRBJ1-2	CASSLSYGVVGGYTF	TGTGCCAGCAGTTTGTCATATGGAGTAGTGGGAGGCTACACCTTC
many	TRBD2	TRBV7-2	TRBJ2-7	CASSWTSSYEQYF	TGTGCCAGCAGCTGGACTAGCTCCTACGAGCAGTACTTC
-	-	TRBV7-9	TRBJ2-4	CASSLRNTDIQYF	TGTGCCAGCAGCTTACGTAACACGGACATTCAGTACTTC
-	-	TRBV19	TRBJ2-3	CASSMQATSTDTQYF	TGTGCCAGTAGTATGCAGGCCACTAGCACAGATACGCAGTATTTT
once	-	TRBV29-1	TRBJ1-1	CSVEDTAVKVLNTEAFF	TGCAGCGTTGAAGATACGGCGGTTAAAGTTTTGAACACTGAAGCTTTCTTT
-	TRBD2	TRBV27	TRBJ2-5	CASSQGLAETLHETQYF	TGTGCCAGCAGTCAGGGACTAGCGGAGACCCTCCACGAGACCCAGTACTTC
few	-	TRBV27	TRBJ1-6	CASSFPQGSLHF	TGTGCCAGCAGTTTCCCGCAGGGATCCCTCCACTTT
few	-	TRBV11-2	TRBJ2-5	CASSPGLGAQETQYF	TGTGCCAGCAGCCCCGGGTTAGGGGCCCAAGAGACCCAGTACTTC
many	TRBD1	TRBV5-4	TRBJ2-6	CASSLPPGQGASGANVLTF	TGTGCCAGCAGCTTGCCACCGGGACAGGGGGCTTCTGGGGCCAACGTCCTGACTTTC
-	-	TRBV6-2/TRBV6-3	TRBJ2-5	CASNRIEAETQYF	TGTGCCAGCAACAGGATTGAGGCGGAGACCCAGTACTTC
many	-	TRBV2	TRBJ1-1	CASSRDQNTEAFF	TGTGCCAGCAGCCGGGACCAGAACACTGAAGCTTTCTTT
-	-	TRBV6-5	TRBJ1-1	CASSYSSGVNTEAFF	TGTGCCAGCAGTTACTCGTCAGGGGTGAACACTGAAGCTTTCTTT
few	TRBD1	TRBV11-2	TRBJ1-2	CASSLVGQGVVGYTF	TGTGCCAGCAGCTTAGTCGGACAGGGTGTCGTTGGCTACACCTTC
-	TRBD1	TRBV5-4	TRBJ2-7	CASSAETGTAFYEQYF	TGTGCCAGCAGCGCCGAAACCGGGACAGCCTTTTACGAGCAGTACTTC
-	-	TRBV9	TRBJ1-5	CASTEGDSNQPQHF	TGTGCCAGCACCGAAGGGGACAGCAATCAGCCCCAGCATTTT
few	-	TRBV11-1	TRBJ1-1	CASSLGLSEAFF	TGTGCCAGCAGCTTGGGGCTATCTGAAGCTTTCTTT
-	-	TRBV12-3/TRBV12-4	TRBJ2-1	CASSPDSDSEEEFF	TGTGCCAGCAGTCCCGACTCGGACAGCGAAGAAGAGTTCTTC
few	-	TRBV6-2/TRBV6-3	TRBJ1-2	CASRDDYVVDYGYTF	TGTGCCAGCAGAGACGATTACGTCGTAGACTATGGCTACACCTTC
-	-	TRBV5-1	TRBJ2-5	CASSLSTETQYF	TGCGCCAGCAGCCTCTCGACGGAGACCCAGTACTTC
once	-	TRBV27	TRBJ1-1	CASSRPGKNTEAFF	TGTGCCAGCAGTCGTCCGGGCAAGAACACTGAAGCTTTCTTT
few	-	TRBV6-1	TRBJ1-2	CASSGRRDKIGGYTF	TGTGCCAGCAGCGGTAGGAGGGACAAGATCGGCGGCTACACCTTC
-	-	TRBV20-1	TRBJ1-1	CSAREGTEAFF	TGCAGTGCTAGAGAGGGGACTGAAGCTTTCTTT
-	TRBD1	TRBV5-8	TRBJ1-5	CASSLSETGVQPQHF	TGTGCCAGCAGCTTGTCGGAAACAGGGGTTCAGCCCCAGCATTTT
-	-	TRBV2	TRBJ1-1	CASGVLQLNTEAFF	TGTGCCAGCGGGGTTTTACAATTGAACACTGAAGCTTTCTTT